The text below deals with one T cell receptor (beta chain). The sample is drawn from a study of sequential checkpoint blockade in melanoma. Deletions cut 2 bases from V and 2 bases from J, with 15 bases between. This CDR3 has 16 amino acids. The germline V gene encodes CDR1 LGHNA and CDR2 YNFKEQ. Profiled with immunoSEQ multiplex PCR; TCRdb holds only in-frame clones, not every one. The sample has 34,000 or so clones; more than 70% are singletons. The sample's treatment: randomized to nivolumab then ipilimumab (arm A) or the reverse (arm B). No patient had prior DNA-damaging chemotherapy. PBMC sorting kept live CD3+CD8+ cells without CD19 or CD56.

The chain joins TRBV4-2 to TRBJ1-2, with D perhaps TRBD1 (6 bases). This material consisted of CD8+ T cells sorted from blood (inferred from file names), taken from a patient given nivolumab and ipilimumab in sequence. The clonotype comes from a human donor with melanoma. The CDR3 sequence: CASSQTSRTENYGYTF. As DNA, the CDR3 is TGTGCCAGCAGCCAAACCTCTCGGACAGAAAACTATGGCTACACCTTC.